The text below deals with one TCR beta chain. The antigen remains undetermined. The data derive from a study of siplizumab effects on memory and regulatory T cells. Study results and limitations: Confirmatory evidence of suppressive function in proliferating siplizumab-culture Tregs was not obtained. Of the alloreactive clones, only a minor fraction mapped to unstimulated subsets. Naive T cell populations appeared to exhibit greater diversity than memory cells and appeared to be major alloresponse contributors. Roughly 80-96% of proliferating clones (CD4+ or CD8+) could not be assigned a naive or memory phenotype.

This CDR3 spans 16 amino acids. The V gene's germline CDR1 is SGHRS and CDR2 YFSETQ. V shed 0 bases and J 4 bases; nucleotides not matched to a gene: 6. Only in-frame clones appear in the TCRdb table, and some are missing; sequencing was by immunoSEQ multiplex PCR. Of around 2,900 clones in the sample, 55% to 80% are singletons; the top ten hold roughly 50%. The chain carries TRBV5-1 and TRBJ1-2, with 10 bases identical to TRBD1. This TCR was recovered from a human donor in good health. Material for sequencing was TEMRA CD8+ T cells sorted from blood. The subset denotes: unstimulated CD8+ CD45RA+ effector memory T cells. The CDR3 loop is CASSLAGTGAGYGYTF. CDR3 nucleotide sequence: TGCGCCAGCAGCTTGGCTGGGACAGGGGCCGGCTATGGCTACACCTTC.